The clone carrying this T cell receptor beta chain was observed a few times. Antigen unknown. This sample stems from a study of T-cell memory formation after mild COVID-19. In the study overall: Among the donors, TCR clusters were largely specific to each donor. General study points: For contracting clones, CD4+ ones sat mainly in CM and EM, CD8+ in EMRA. Later expanders leaned CD4+, whereas day 15 to 85 contracting clones were balanced CD4/CD8. A subset of responding clones appeared in pre-infection memory, suggesting cross-reactive memory joined.

V gave up 4 bases and J gave up 4 bases; unmatched junction bases: 7. The CDR3 extends over 14 amino acids. CDR1 and CDR2 from the germline V gene are DFQATT and SNEGSKA (reference sequence). One entry per CDR3 protein, called by TCRdb with MiXCR from the 5' RACE reads. Counted here are about 470,000 distinct CDR3 sequences, about 20% occurring once; the ten biggest clones make up 10% to 15%. Sequencing input: PBMCs or a T cell subset sorted from them (not recorded which). This chain joins TRBV20-1 and TRBJ2-3, with 8 nucleotides matching TRBD2. The receptor's source is an adult woman who had mild COVID-19 (a few samples of this study predate the infection). Cell type and time point are not known. The CDR3 protein is CSANSGVGPDTQYF. CDR3 sequence (DNA): TGCAGTGCTAATAGCGGGGTGGGGCCAGATACGCAGTATTTT.